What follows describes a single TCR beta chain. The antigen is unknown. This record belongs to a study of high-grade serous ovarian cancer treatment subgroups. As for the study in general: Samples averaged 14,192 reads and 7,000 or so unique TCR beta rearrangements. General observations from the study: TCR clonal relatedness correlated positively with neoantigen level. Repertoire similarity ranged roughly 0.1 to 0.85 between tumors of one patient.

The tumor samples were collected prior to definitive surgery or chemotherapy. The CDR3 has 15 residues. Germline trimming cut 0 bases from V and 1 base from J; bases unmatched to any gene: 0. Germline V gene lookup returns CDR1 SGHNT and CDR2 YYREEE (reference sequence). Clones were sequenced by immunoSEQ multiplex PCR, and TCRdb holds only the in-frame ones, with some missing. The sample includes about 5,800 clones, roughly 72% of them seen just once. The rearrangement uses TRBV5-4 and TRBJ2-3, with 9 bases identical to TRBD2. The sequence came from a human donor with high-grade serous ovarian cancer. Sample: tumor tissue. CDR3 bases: TGTGCCAGCAGCTTGGCTAGCGGGGGCACAGATACGCAGTATTTT. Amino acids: CASSLASGGTDTQYF. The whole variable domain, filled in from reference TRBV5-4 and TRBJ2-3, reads ETGVTQSPTHLIKTRGQQVTLRCSSQSGHNTVSWYQQALGQGPQFIFQYYREEENGRGNFPPRFSGLQFPNYSSELNVNALELDDSALYLCASSLASGGTDTQYFGPGTRLTVL.